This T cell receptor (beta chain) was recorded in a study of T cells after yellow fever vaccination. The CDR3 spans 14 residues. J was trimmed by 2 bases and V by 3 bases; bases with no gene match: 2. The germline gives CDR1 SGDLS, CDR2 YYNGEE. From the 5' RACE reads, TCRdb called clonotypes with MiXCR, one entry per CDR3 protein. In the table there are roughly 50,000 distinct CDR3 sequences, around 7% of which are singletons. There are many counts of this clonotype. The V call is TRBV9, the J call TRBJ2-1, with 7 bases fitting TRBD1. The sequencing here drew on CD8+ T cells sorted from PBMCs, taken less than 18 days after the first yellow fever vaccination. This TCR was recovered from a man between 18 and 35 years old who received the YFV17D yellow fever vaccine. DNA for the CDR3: TGTGCCAGCAGCGACGGACAGGCCTACAATGAGCAGTTCTTC. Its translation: CASSDGQAYNEQFF.